Listed here are 2 T cell receptor beta chains from one sample, sequenced in a study of beta chain features in type 1 diabetes (dated by TCRdb to 2017 to 2018). Their cognate antigens are unknown. Receptor libraries were prepared by the immunoSEQ multiplex PCR assay. The High Capacity cDNA Reverse Transcription Kit was used to reverse transcribe all of the isolated RNA, meaning that expressed TCRB transcripts were what got sequenced. Not all clones reach the TCRdb copy of this immuneACCESS table, which keeps in-frame sequences only. Checked studies attribute under half of the gap to unresolved V genes and leave the rest unexplained. The sample table holds roughly 260,000 clones, of which about a tenth were seen once. The top ten clonotypes cover more than 0.015% of the sample. The paper's findings and limits, for the study overall: In all four CD4+ subsets, TCRB CDR3 length was moderately but significantly shorter in type 1 diabetes patients.

The sequenced sample was naive CD4+ T cells from blood. This specimen's cell subset or site label, per the study, means: true naive CD4+ T cells. The receptor set was obtained from a man aged 30-40 years with type 1 diabetes.

This clone has more than one count but fewer than ten. V and J are TRBV6-5 and TRBJ2-5; D gene uncertain. Germline lookup yields CDR1 MNHEY and CDR2 SVGAGI. The length of the CDR3 is 13 residues. The V end lost 7 bases, the J end lost 5 bases, and 14 bases lay between the germline ends. CDR3 region: CASIAPGVETQYF. Written as DNA, the CDR3 is TGTGCCAGCATCGCACCGGGTGTGGAGACCCAGTACTTC.

The genes are TRBV4-2 and TRBJ1-3; D is perhaps TRBD1 (5 bases). Per the germline V gene, CDR1 is LGHNA and CDR2 is YNFKEQ. The CDR3 has 13 amino acids. The V and J ends lost 3 bases and 2 bases respectively, with 5 bases between them. In DNA form, the CDR3 reads TGTGCCAGCAGCCAGGACACTGGAAACACCATATATTTT. This translates into CASSQDTGNTIYF.